One and the same sample provided the 29 T cell receptor beta chains below, sequenced in a study of OX40 agonist ivuxolimab in advanced cancers. Profiled with immunoSEQ multiplex PCR; TCRdb holds only in-frame clones, not every one. The sample lists approximately 100,000 clones, approximately 90% occurring once. The starting material was CD4+ or CD8+ T cells sorted from blood, obtained in a trial of the OX40 agonist ivuxolimab. These receptors were taken from an adult with an advanced solid tumor such as melanoma, head and neck, liver or kidney cancer.

The rearrangement links TRBV21-1 to TRBJ1-1; TRBD1, as called in the table, went unchecked against the DNA. TRBV21-1 is recorded as a pseudogene. This CDR3 contains 10 residues. CDR3 sequence: CATTTPEAFF. DNA of the CDR3: TGTGCCACGACGACACCTGAAGCTTTCTTT.

The chain recombines TRBV10-3 with TRBJ2-3, with 10 bases lining up with TRBD2. This CDR3 has 17 amino acids. CDR1 and CDR2 (germline): ENHRY, SYGVKD. V gave up 2 bases and J gave up 5 bases; unmatched junction bases: 10. The CDR3 bases are TGTGCCATCAGTGAGCGCGCCCTAGCGGGAGTAGGAGATACGCAGTATTTT. This encodes CAISERALAGVGDTQYF.

The chain has TRBV4-3 and TRBJ2-1; unclear D gene. Germline CDR1 and CDR2: LGHNA and YSLEER. The CDR3 length is 16 residues. Trimming pared 1 base from V and 3 bases from J, leaving 13 bases between. CDR3 sequence (DNA): TGCGCCAGCAGCCAAGGGGCAGTGGGCGACTACAATGAGCAGTTCTTC. Encoded protein: CASSQGAVGDYNEQFF.

CDR3 nucleotide sequence: TGTGCCAGCAGCCTGACCCCCTACGAGCAGTACTTC. Translating gives CASSLTPYEQYF. The gene calls are TRBV6-5 and TRBJ2-7; no firm D call. Germline CDR1 and CDR2: MNHEY and SVGAGI. The CDR3 loop spans 12 amino acids. V lost 6 bases and J 2 bases, leaving 8 bases between the germline ends.

V gene TRBV7-8 combines with J gene TRBJ1-5, with unresolved D. With 2 bases removed from V and 7 bases from J, the gap between germline ends came to 12 bases. The CDR3 consists of 14 residues. In germline, CDR1 is SGHVS, CDR2 FQNEAQ. The CDR3 sequence is CASSLRQVGQPQHF. Written as DNA, the CDR3 is TGTGCCAGCAGCTTAAGGCAGGTCGGGCAGCCCCAGCATTTT.

The chain couples TRBV6-6 to TRBJ2-7; D gene unclear. The V gene lost 6 bases and the J gene lost 0 bases, with 3 bases spanning the gap. Germline V lookup: CDR1 MNHNY, CDR2 SVGAGI (reference sequence). This CDR3 is 11 amino acids long. The CDR3 region has the DNA TGTGCCAGCAGGCTCTCCTACGAGCAGTACTTC. Its protein product is CASRLSYEQYF.

This chain links TRBV7-8 with TRBJ2-7; 7 positions agree with TRBD1. The trim removed 6 bases at V and 3 bases at J, leaving 5 bases unmatched. Germline CDR1 reads SGHVS; CDR2 reads FQNEAQ. CDR3 length: 13 amino acids. DNA of the CDR3: TGTGCCAGCAGTCGGACAGGCGGCTACGAGCAGTACTTC. This gives the protein CASSRTGGYEQYF.

V is TRBV7-2 and J is TRBJ2-5; 8 bases are a match to TRBD2. The CDR3 runs to 18 residues. CDR1 is SGHTA, CDR2 FQGNSA, per germline. The V and J ends lost 1 base and 2 bases, in that order; junction bases with no gene match: 12. CDR3 in amino acids: CASSLGVLAGGQQETQYF. The CDR3, as DNA: TGTGCCAGCAGCTTAGGCGTCCTGGCGGGAGGACAGCAAGAGACCCAGTACTTC.

This sequence joins TRBV7-9 and TRBJ1-2; TRBD1 is a possible D gene (5 bases). Germline CDR1 and CDR2: SEHNR and FQNEAQ (reference sequence). The V gene lost 5 bases and the J gene lost 0 bases, with 13 bases spanning the gap. The length of the CDR3 is 15 residues. The CDR3 DNA reads as TGTGCCAGCAGCCAAGAGTTGGGGGCTAACTATGGCTACACCTTC. Encoded protein: CASSQELGANYGYTF. Complete variable domain (other parts from reference TRBV7-9 and TRBJ1-2): DTGVSQNPRHKITKRGQNVTFRCDPISEHNRLYWYRQTLGQGPEFLTYFQNEAQLEKSRLLSDRFSAERPKGSFSTLEIQRTEQGDSAMYLCASSQELGANYGYTFGSGTRLTVV.

The rearrangement links TRBV7-8 to TRBJ2-1; 13 nucleotides align to TRBD2. V lost 5 bases, J lost 0 bases, and 4 bases stayed unmatched. The CDR3 is 17 residues long. Germline V CDR1 and CDR2: SGHVS, FQNEAQ. The CDR3 DNA is TGTGCCAGCAGCAGACGGACTAGCGGGAGCTCCTACAATGAGCAGTTCTTC. Its translation: CASSRRTSGSSYNEQFF.

This chain joins TRBV19 and TRBJ2-1; 11 bases map to TRBD2. After removal of 7 bases from V and 4 bases from J, the junction contained 12 bases not matched to a gene. The germline V gene encodes CDR1 LNHDA and CDR2 SQIVND (reference sequence). This CDR3 is 17 amino acids long. This CDR3 reads CASTQGRSSGRYNEQFF. Written as DNA, the CDR3 is TGTGCCAGTACCCAAGGGCGATCTAGCGGGAGGTACAATGAGCAGTTCTTC.

The V call is TRBV11-2, the J call TRBJ2-3; D might be TRBD1 (6 bases). V was cut by 4 bases and J by 5 bases, with 19 bases left in between. Germline-derived CDR1 and CDR2 are SGHAT and FQNNGV. The length of the CDR3 is 16 residues. In DNA form, the CDR3 reads TGTGCCAGCAGCTCCACCACCCGGACAGTTCTAGATACGCAGTATTTT. Translating it yields CASSSTTRTVLDTQYF.

This clone has at least ten counts. CDR3 in amino acids: CASSILGSHEQYF. CDR3 DNA sequence: TGTGCCAGCAGCATACTAGGCTCTCACGAGCAGTACTTC. The genes are TRBV28 and TRBJ2-7; maybe TRBD2 (5 bases). The CDR3 is made up of 13 amino acids. Germline V gene sequence: CDR1 MDHEN, CDR2 SYDVKM. The V end lost 6 bases, the J end lost 5 bases, and 14 bases lay between the germline ends.

The chain uses TRBV7-2 and TRBJ2-2; TRBD2 matches at 13 bases. The CDR3 covers 17 residues. In germline, CDR1 is SGHTA, CDR2 FQGNSA. Germline trimming cut 1 base from V and 7 bases from J; bases unmatched to any gene: 6. The CDR3 spells CASSLGRLAGGGGELFF. For the CDR3, the DNA is TGTGCCAGCAGCTTAGGGAGACTAGCGGGAGGAGGCGGGGAGCTGTTTTTT.

CDR3 nucleotides: TGTGCCAGTAGTATTGGCGGGATAGGCGCTGCTGGGGCCAACGTCCTGACTTTC. As protein: CASSIGGIGAAGANVLTF. The chain recombines TRBV19 with TRBJ2-6; the D gene is possibly TRBD2 (6 bases). There are 18 residues in the CDR3. The germline CDR1 and CDR2 sequences are LNHDA and SQIVND (reference sequence). V gave up 3 bases and J gave up 2 bases, with 17 bases separating them. Complete variable domain (other parts from reference TRBV19 and TRBJ2-6): DGGITQSPKYLFRKEGQNVTLSCEQNLNHDAMYWYRQDPGQGLRLIYYSQIVNDFQKGDIAEGYSVSREKKESFPLTVTSAQKNPTAFYLCASSIGGIGAAGANVLTFGAGSRLTVL.

The V and J genes are TRBV4-1 and TRBJ1-1; tentative D call: TRBD1 (6 bases). Germline CDR1 MGHRA, CDR2 YSYEKL. Trimming stripped 4 bases from V and 4 bases from J, with 10 bases between. The CDR3 consists of 13 residues. Here the CDR3 reads CASSREGGTEAFF. In nucleotides, the CDR3 is TGCGCCAGCAGCCGGGAAGGGGGCACTGAAGCTTTCTTT.

This chain joins TRBV20-1 and TRBJ2-7, with a tentative D call TRBD1 (5 bases). The V end lost 2 bases, the J end lost 6 bases, and 8 bases lay between the germline ends. CDR3 length equals 11 residues. Germline-derived CDR1 and CDR2 are DFQATT and SNEGSKA (reference sequence). The CDR3 sequence: CSARPRAEQYF. For the CDR3, the DNA is TGCAGTGCTAGACCCAGGGCCGAGCAGTACTTC.

This chain connects TRBV11-2 to TRBJ1-4, with 7 bases that match TRBD1. V trimming: 2 bases; J trimming: 0 bases; junction bases outside the gene matches: 6. The germline V gene has CDR1 SGHAT and CDR2 FQNNGV. The CDR3 is 17 residues long. The CDR3: CASSLSDRAATNEKLFF. CDR3 nucleotides: TGTGCCAGCAGCTTATCTGACAGGGCAGCAACTAATGAAAAACTGTTTTTT.

This chain connects TRBV28 to TRBJ2-4; 14 positions match TRBD2. CDR3 length: 16 residues. In germline, CDR1 is MDHEN, CDR2 SYDVKM. V shed 8 bases, J shed 2 bases, and the junction held 5 bases outside the gene matches. The CDR3 coding sequence is TGTGCCAGCGGGACTAGCGGGAGTCTCCCCAAAAACATTCAGTACTTC. Its translation is CASGTSGSLPKNIQYF. The entire variable domain, with the rest obtained from reference TRBV28 and TRBJ2-4, is as follows: DVKVTQSSRYLVKRTGEKVFLECVQDMDHENMFWYRQDPGLGLRLIYFSYDVKMKEKGDIPEGYSVSREKKERFSLILESASTNQTSMYLCASGTSGSLPKNIQYFGAGTRLSVL.

The gene calls are TRBV15 and TRBJ1-2; possible D gene TRBD1, 5 bases. CDR1 and CDR2 from the germline V gene are LNHNV and YYDKDF (reference sequence). The CDR3 contains 15 residues. Trimming took 5 bases from V and 4 from J, leaving 17 bases between them. CDR3 residues: CATSSGARAGYGYTF. CDR3 sequence (DNA): TGTGCCACCAGCTCCGGGGCCAGGGCTGGCTATGGCTACACCTTC.

This rearrangement joins TRBV6-6 to TRBJ1-1, with a possible D match to TRBD1 (5 bases). CDR3 length equals 14 residues. Germline V gene data show CDR1 as MNHNY and CDR2 as SVGAGI (reference sequence). The V gene lost 6 bases and the J gene lost 6 bases, with 17 bases spanning the gap. CDR3 amino acids: CASRSQVVVAEAFF. The CDR3 DNA reads as TGTGCCAGCAGATCACAGGTGGTGGTTGCTGAAGCTTTCTTT.

The genes are TRBV30 and TRBJ1-5; D is perhaps TRBD1 (5 bases). Germline V gene lookup returns CDR1 GTSNPN and CDR2 SVGIG (reference sequence). There are 13 residues in the CDR3. With 0 bases removed from V and 5 bases from J, the gap between germline ends came to 8 bases. The CDR3 coding sequence is TGTGCCTGGAGTGTTGCAGGGTATCAGCCCCAGCATTTT. It encodes CAWSVAGYQPQHF.

V and J are TRBV5-4 and TRBJ2-7; D gene uncertain. V dropped 0 bases and J dropped 2 bases, with 6 bases sitting between them. Germline V gene data show CDR1 as SGHNT and CDR2 as YYREEE (reference sequence). The CDR3 is made up of 13 amino acids. The CDR3 sequence: CASSLGTTYEQYF. CDR3 in DNA: TGTGCCAGCAGCTTGGGCACCACCTACGAGCAGTACTTC.

This chain's CDR3 is CASSLGGPGYADTQYF. The CDR3 coding sequence is TGTGCCAGCAGCTTAGGCGGTCCAGGTTATGCAGATACGCAGTATTTT. V gene TRBV5-4 combines with J gene TRBJ2-3; D not resolved. Per the germline V gene, CDR1 is SGHNT and CDR2 is YYREEE (reference sequence). CDR3 size: 16 residues. Trimming shortened V by 2 bases and J by 4 bases, and 17 bases separated the two germline ends.

The V call is TRBV13, the J call TRBJ2-1, with TRBD1 matching over 8 bases. This CDR3 contains 13 residues. Germline V gene lookup returns CDR1 PRHDT and CDR2 FYEKMQ (reference sequence). With V trimmed by 8 bases and J by 6 bases, 6 bases remained unmatched. In DNA form, the CDR3 reads TGTGCCAGCCGGGACAGGCGTACCAATGAGCAGTTCTTC. It yields the protein CASRDRRTNEQFF.

V usage is TRBV7-2 and J usage is TRBJ2-5; TRBD1 matches 7 bases. The CDR3 runs 15 residues. The junction had 10 bases not matched to a gene; V was cut back by 4 bases and J by 5 bases. The germline V gene has CDR1 SGHTA and CDR2 FQGNSA. CDR3: CASSSSGGVRETQYF. The DNA for the CDR3 is TGTGCCAGCAGCTCCTCAGGGGGTGTTCGGGAGACCCAGTACTTC.

This clone was seen a single time. The rearrangement uses TRBV19 and TRBJ1-1, with D unresolved. V lost 1 base to trimming and J lost 8 bases, with 14 bases between them. The CDR3 spans 14 residues. CDR1 and CDR2 from the germline V gene are LNHDA and SQIVND (reference sequence). The CDR3 loop reads CASSIGLGQGEAFF. As DNA, the CDR3 is TGTGCCAGTAGTATAGGGTTGGGCCAAGGAGAAGCTTTCTTT.

The gene calls are TRBV7-3 and TRBJ2-1, with 12 positions matching TRBD2. This CDR3 has 15 residues. Germline V gene data show CDR1 as SGHTA and CDR2 as FQGTGA. V was pared by 5 bases and J by 10 bases, with 9 bases of the junction left unmatched. CDR3 coding DNA: TGTGCCAGCAGCAAAGGGACTAGCGGGCGGGTCGAGCAGTTCTTC. Its protein is CASSKGTSGRVEQFF.

This clone came up once. V is TRBV11-2 and J is TRBJ1-2; D ambiguous. V gave up 5 bases and J gave up 2 bases, with 9 bases separating them. The CDR3 runs to 13 residues. Germline CDR1 is SGHAT and CDR2 is FQNNGV. CDR3 sequence: CASSPGQNYGYTF. CDR3 DNA sequence: TGTGCCAGCAGCCCCGGTCAGAACTATGGCTACACCTTC.